The next 27 T cell receptor beta chains were all read from a single sample in a study of cytomegalovirus exposure and HLA in healthy donors. 13 Jbeta primers and 60 Vbeta primers were used for the PCR. Libraries were prepared by immunoSEQ multiplex PCR; TCRdb keeps only in-frame clonotypes and omits some of them. The sample holds 150,000 or so clones; about 79% are singletons and the top ten take 11% to 15%. The sequenced sample consisted of PBMCs. The receptors stem from a man aged 50-60 years in good health and CMV-seropositive.

To note about this clone: The same CDR3 is also encoded by other DNA sequences in this sample. The chain carries TRBV28 and TRBJ1-5; 10 bases map to TRBD1. Germline CDR1 reads MDHEN; CDR2 reads SYDVKM. The CDR3 covers 14 residues. V lost 6 bases to trimming and J lost 4 bases; unmatched junction nucleotides: 3. The CDR3 sequence: CASSRDRGNQPQHF. Here the CDR3 DNA reads TGTGCCAGCAGCCGGGACAGGGGTAATCAGCCCCAGCATTTT.

The CDR3 bases are TGTGCCAGTAGTATCAACAGGGGGTTCGCCTCGACTGTCACAGATACGCAGTATTTT. Its translation is CASSINRGFASTVTDTQYF. The chain carries TRBV19 and TRBJ2-3; 8 bases line up with TRBD1. CDR1 and CDR2 from the germline V gene are LNHDA and SQIVND (reference sequence). This CDR3 is 19 amino acids long. The V segment lost 3 bases and the J segment 2 bases; nucleotides outside the gene matches: 16.

V usage is TRBV19 and J usage is TRBJ1-5; 9 bases map to TRBD1. V trimming: 3 bases; J trimming: 2 bases; junction bases outside the gene matches: 2. The CDR3 contains 15 residues. Per the germline V gene, CDR1 is LNHDA and CDR2 is SQIVND (reference sequence). The CDR3 spells CASSMDRGGNQPQHF. Here the CDR3 DNA reads TGTGCCAGTAGTATGGACAGGGGTGGCAATCAGCCCCAGCATTTT.

This clone was seen more than once but under ten times. This chain uses TRBV11-2 with TRBJ2-7; 10 nucleotides match TRBD1. The CDR3 loop spans 15 amino acids. J was trimmed by 6 bases and V by 5 bases; bases with no gene match: 10. The germline gives CDR1 SGHAT, CDR2 FQNNGV. CDR3 sequence reads: CASSPPGQGKGEQYF. The CDR3 DNA follows: TGTGCCAGCAGCCCCCCGGGACAGGGGAAGGGCGAGCAGTACTTC. Filled out from reference TRBV11-2 and TRBJ2-7, the complete variable domain reads EAGVAQSPRYKIIEKRQSVAFWCNPISGHATLYWYQQILGQGPKLLIQFQNNGVVDDSQLPKDRFSAERLKGVDSTLKIQPAKLEDSAVYLCASSPPGQGKGEQYFGPGTRLTVT.

The rearrangement joins TRBV19 to TRBJ1-2; no definite D call. Germline lookup yields CDR1 LNHDA and CDR2 SQIVND (reference sequence). The CDR3 spans 12 residues. V shed 0 bases and J shed 8 bases, with 7 bases lying between them. The CDR3 region is CASSIDPEGYTF. CDR3 bases: TGTGCCAGTAGTATAGATCCGGAGGGCTACACCTTC.

The V gene is TRBV5-1, the J gene TRBJ1-1; TRBD1 agrees at 12 bases. The CDR3 extends over 18 amino acids. Per germline, CDR1 SGHRS and CDR2 YFSETQ. V shed 5 bases, J shed 0 bases, and the junction held 11 bases outside the gene matches. CDR3 loop: CASRLIPGQGAMNTEAFF. CDR3 DNA: TGCGCCAGCAGACTAATACCGGGACAGGGGGCAATGAACACTGAAGCTTTCTTT.

This chain connects TRBV19 to TRBJ1-2, with 8 bases fitting TRBD1. Trimming at V came to 5 bases and at J to 2 bases, leaving 7 bases not matched to a gene. Germline loops: CDR1 LNHDA, CDR2 SQIVND (reference sequence). The length of the CDR3 is 15 residues. The CDR3 coding sequence is TGTGCCAGTAGTCTGGGACAGGTTTTAAACTATGGCTACACCTTC. It yields the protein CASSLGQVLNYGYTF.

The chain joins TRBV10-1 to TRBJ2-5; D is possibly TRBD2 (6 bases). The germline V gene encodes CDR1 WNHNN and CDR2 SYGVQD (reference sequence). Trimming cost V 3 bases and J 5 bases, with 10 bases left between them. The CDR3 totals 13 residues. The CDR3 region has the DNA TGCGCCAGCAGTGAAGATGCGGGGGAGACCCAGTACTTC. Protein sequence: CASSEDAGETQYF.

This clone was counted a few times. The V call is TRBV4-1, the J call TRBJ2-5; D might be TRBD2 (5 bases). The V gene's germline CDR1 is MGHRA and CDR2 YSYEKL. The CDR3 extends over 15 amino acids. V was pared by 6 bases and J by 7 bases, with 21 bases between. CDR3 protein: CASSTLQTISGTQYF. For the CDR3, the DNA is TGCGCCAGCAGTACTCTCCAGACTATCTCGGGGACCCAGTACTTC.

V is TRBV5-1 and J is TRBJ2-5; 7 bases agree with TRBD1. Unmatched junction bases numbered 10, after V lost 4 bases and J lost 1 base. Looked up from germline, CDR1 is SGHRS and CDR2 is YFSETQ. There are 16 residues in the CDR3. CDR3 residues: CASSRRPGQSQETQYF. The DNA of the CDR3 is TGCGCCAGCAGCCGACGGCCGGGACAGAGCCAAGAGACCCAGTACTTC.

This chain uses TRBV28 with TRBJ1-2; 8 positions agree with TRBD1. CDR3 length equals 14 residues. V was pared by 5 bases and J by 5 bases, with 7 bases of the junction left unmatched. Looked up from germline, CDR1 is MDHEN and CDR2 is SYDVKM. This CDR3 is CASSPTGDRYGYTF. The CDR3, as DNA: TGTGCCAGCAGTCCGACAGGGGATCGGTATGGCTACACCTTC.

This clone was seen more than once but under ten times. This chain connects TRBV18 to TRBJ2-1, with 9 bases matching TRBD1. CDR1 and CDR2 from the germline V gene are KGHSH and LQKENI. The V segment lost 6 bases and the J segment 6 bases; nucleotides outside the gene matches: 9. This CDR3 contains 15 residues. The CDR3 reads CASSSGTGKTNEQFF. CDR3 nucleotide sequence: TGTGCCAGCTCCTCCGGGACAGGGAAGACCAATGAGCAGTTCTTC. Together with reference TRBV18 and TRBJ2-1, the CDR3 gives the full variable domain: NAGVMQNPRHLVRRRGQEARLRCSPMKGHSHVYWYRQLPEEGLKFMVYLQKENIIDESGMPKERFSAEFPKEGPSILRIQQVVRGDSAAYFCASSSGTGKTNEQFFGPGTRLTVL.

In regard to this clone: This sample includes further DNA sequences coding for the same CDR3. The rearrangement joins TRBV13 to TRBJ2-7, with 10 bases lining up with TRBD1. CDR3 length: 15 residues. CDR1 and CDR2 (germline): PRHDT, FYEKMQ (reference sequence). Losses at the gene ends were 5 bases for V and 4 bases for J; bases not matched to a gene: 8. In nucleotides, the CDR3 is TGTGCCAGCAGCGTCGGGACAGGGGCGAAATACGAGCAGTACGTC. Translation: CASSVGTGAKYEQYV.

This chain connects TRBV29-1 to TRBJ2-3; perhaps TRBD1 as D (5 bases). Trimming removed 2 bases from V and 2 bases from J, with 11 bases in between. Per germline, CDR1 SQVTM and CDR2 ANQGSEA. This CDR3 region has 14 residues. CDR3 in amino acids: CSVELGLHTDTQYF. The CDR3 DNA follows: TGCAGCGTTGAACTGGGGCTGCACACAGATACGCAGTATTTT.

V usage is TRBV2 and J usage is TRBJ2-2, with D possibly being TRBD1 (5 bases). CDR1 and CDR2 from the germline V gene are SNHLY and FYNNEI. Trimming shortened V by 1 base and J by 4 bases, and 10 bases separated the two germline ends. This CDR3 comprises 15 residues. CDR3 region: CASSEVGVGTGELFF. The DNA for the CDR3 is TGTGCCAGCAGTGAAGTAGGGGTGGGCACCGGGGAGCTGTTTTTT.

The chain combines TRBV19 with TRBJ1-1; D ambiguous. CDR1 and CDR2 from the germline V gene are LNHDA and SQIVND (reference sequence). V shed 0 bases and J shed 0 bases, with 8 bases lying between them. The CDR3 covers 15 residues. The DNA for the CDR3 is TGTGCCAGTAGTATAGAAGGAGATATGAACACTGAAGCTTTCTTT. Amino acids: CASSIEGDMNTEAFF.

The chain carries TRBV2 and TRBJ1-5; no firm D call. CDR1 is SNHLY and CDR2 is FYNNEI in the germline V gene. Trimming left V 3 bases short and J 4 bases short, with 7 bases between. The CDR3 runs 13 residues. The CDR3 sequence: CASSESGNQPQHF. CDR3 bases: TGTGCCAGCAGTGAGTCGGGGAATCAGCCCCAGCATTTT.

This chain joins TRBV30 and TRBJ2-7, with a weak D call TRBD1 (5 bases). The CDR3 has 11 amino acids. V lost 8 bases and J lost 5, with 13 bases in between. CDR1 is GTSNPN, CDR2 SVGIG, per germline (reference sequence). The CDR3 here is CALQGNHEQYF. The CDR3 DNA sequence: TGTGCCCTGCAGGGTAACCACGAGCAGTACTTC.

V usage is TRBV4-2 and J usage is TRBJ1-5; D is uncertain. There are 12 residues in the CDR3. V lost 5 bases, J lost 4 bases, and 6 bases lay in between. CDR1 and CDR2 (germline): LGHNA, YNFKEQ. The CDR3 region has the DNA TGTGCCAGCAGCTATAATAATCAGCCCCAGCATTTT. This encodes CASSYNNQPQHF.

The chain employs TRBV28 and TRBJ2-7; D is perhaps TRBD1 (6 bases). V was clipped by 5 bases and J by 5 bases, with 19 bases between them. This CDR3 has 15 residues. Germline values: CDR1 MDHEN, CDR2 SYDVKM. CDR3 DNA: TGTGCCAGCAGTCCCCCGAACAGGGTTTGGGACGAGCAGTACTTC. Protein sequence: CASSPPNRVWDEQYF.

This clone has only a few counts. The chain uses TRBV28 and TRBJ2-7; 8 nucleotides line up with TRBD1. V lost 6 bases and J lost 6; bases outside the gene matches: 4. The CDR3 loop spans 12 amino acids. Germline-derived CDR1 and CDR2 are MDHEN and SYDVKM. DNA for the CDR3: TGTGCCAGCAGCCGACAGGGGACCGAGCAGTACGTC. This gives the protein CASSRQGTEQYV.

The rearrangement joins TRBV27 to TRBJ2-5, with 7 bases matching TRBD1. Germline loops: CDR1 MNHEY, CDR2 SMNVEV (reference sequence). V shed 5 bases, J shed 5 bases, and the junction held 11 bases outside the gene matches. The CDR3 has 15 amino acids. Here the CDR3 reads CASSPSLRGRETQYF. CDR3 bases: TGTGCCAGCAGTCCATCTCTTAGGGGGCGGGAGACCCAGTACTTC.

The chain is built from TRBV5-4 and TRBJ2-3; D is possibly TRBD2 (6 bases). The CDR3 contains 17 residues. Germline CDR1 SGHNT, CDR2 YYREEE (reference sequence). The V and J ends lost 2 bases and 0 bases respectively, with 16 bases between them. CDR3 region: CASSFWSSGLSTDTQYF. In DNA, the CDR3 is TGTGCCAGCAGCTTCTGGAGCTCAGGACTAAGCACAGATACGCAGTATTTT.

This clone was found a few times. CDR3: CASSLTGALYNEQFF. DNA of the CDR3: TGCGCCAGCAGTCTGACAGGGGCACTCTACAATGAGCAGTTCTTC. The chain recombines TRBV5-1 with TRBJ2-1, with TRBD1 matching over 8 bases. The V gene's germline CDR1 is SGHRS and CDR2 YFSETQ. Losses at the gene ends were 5 bases for V and 3 bases for J; bases not matched to a gene: 7. CDR3 size: 15 residues.

The V call is TRBV30, the J call TRBJ1-6; D is unclear. Germline assignment: CDR1 GTSNPN and CDR2 SVGIG (reference sequence). The ends were cut back, 0 bases at V and 6 bases at J, with 6 bases in the middle. CDR3 length equals 13 residues. The CDR3 protein is CAWSVQSNSPLHF. CDR3 in DNA: TGTGCCTGGAGTGTACAGAGTAATTCACCCCTCCACTTT.

The CDR3 loop is CASSLSIGVNTEAFF. The CDR3 DNA is TGTGCCAGCAGTTTATCGATAGGGGTGAACACTGAAGCTTTCTTT. The chain combines TRBV27 with TRBJ1-1, with D maybe TRBD1 (5 bases). Germline V gene sequence: CDR1 MNHEY, CDR2 SMNVEV (reference sequence). V was cut by 0 bases and J by 0 bases, with 8 bases left in between. The CDR3 extends over 15 amino acids.

The V gene is TRBV5-1, the J gene TRBJ2-1, with 8 bases identical to TRBD2. In germline, CDR1 is SGHRS, CDR2 YFSETQ. The CDR3 is 14 amino acids. J was trimmed by 9 bases and V by 2 bases; bases with no gene match: 7. CDR3 DNA sequence: TGCGCCAGCAGCTTACGGGGGACTAGAAGTGAGCAGTTCTTC. Translation: CASSLRGTRSEQFF. Filled out from reference TRBV5-1 and TRBJ2-1, the complete variable domain reads KAGVTQTPRYLIKTRGQQVTLSCSPISGHRSVSWYQQTPGQGLQFLFEYFSETQRNKGNFPGRFSGRQFSNSRSEMNVSTLELGDSALYLCASSLRGTRSEQFFGPGTRLTVL.